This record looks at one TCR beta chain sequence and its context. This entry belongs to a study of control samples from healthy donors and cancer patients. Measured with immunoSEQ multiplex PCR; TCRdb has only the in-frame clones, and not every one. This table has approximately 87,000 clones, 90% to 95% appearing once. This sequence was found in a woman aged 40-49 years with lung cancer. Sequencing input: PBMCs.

CDR3 in DNA: TGTGCCACCAGTGTTTCGGTGAACACTGAAGCTTTCTTT. It codes for CATSVSVNTEAFF. The chain links TRBV24-1 to TRBJ1-1; D not resolved. CDR3 length: 13 residues. V was trimmed by 5 bases and J by 0 bases, leaving 6 bases between them. The germline V gene encodes CDR1 KGHDR and CDR2 SFDVKD.